This T cell receptor (beta chain) stems from a study of OX40 agonist ivuxolimab in advanced cancers. Overall study context: Prior therapy, whether anti-PD-1, anti-PD-L1 or anti-CTLA-4, was allowed, and roughly 40% had some. Study results and caveats: The mean number of expanded clones was higher in CD8+ T cells than in CD4+.

In regard to this clone: The antigen is unknown.

Measured with immunoSEQ multiplex PCR; TCRdb has only the in-frame clones, and not every one. The data hold 85,000 to 130,000 clones, with 90% observed a single time. With 4 bases clipped from V and 6 bases from J, the junction kept 12 bases outside the gene matches. This CDR3 has 16 amino acids. Germline V gene data show CDR1 as SGHRS and CDR2 as YFSETQ. Enrollment shut out patients with autoimmune disease history or systemic immunosuppression. This receptor was taken from an adult with an advanced solid tumor such as melanoma, head and neck, liver or kidney cancer. The chain recombines TRBV5-1 with TRBJ2-7; 11 positions match TRBD2. The input for sequencing was CD4+ or CD8+ T cells sorted from blood, taken in a trial of the OX40 agonist ivuxolimab. CDR3 loop: CASSPNLLAGVVEQYF. CDR3 nucleotides: TGCGCCAGCAGCCCGAATCTACTAGCGGGAGTTGTCGAGCAGTACTTC.